This TCR beta chain was identified during a study of T cell responses to AZD1222 COVID-19 vaccine. Profiling relied on immunoSEQ multiplex PCR, and the TCRdb table lists in-frame clones only, not all of them. This table has roughly 140,000 clones, about 91% appearing once. The CDR3 length is 17 residues. V lost 1 base and J lost 4, with 17 bases in between. Per germline, CDR1 SGHTA and CDR2 FQGNSA. Findings of the study overall: Clonal diversity may have been underestimated in mostly white British donors. Repertoire sampling was restricted to post-peak T cell response timepoints. Spike was spanned by vaccine-associated CD4 TCRs, which were dominant at 160-218 and 743-854.

This clone was picked up a small number of times. What it recognizes is unknown. The genes are TRBV7-2 and TRBJ1-3, with D maybe TRBD1 (6 bases). The specimen comprised peripheral blood, sampled on day 0 of MenACWY control vaccination. The TCR sequence derives from an adult in good health. CDR3 residues: CASSLGGQGLSGNTIYF. The CDR3 nucleotides read TGTGCCAGCAGCTTAGGGGGGCAGGGCCTCTCCGGAAACACCATATATTTT.